This T cell receptor beta chain was sequenced in a study of blood T cell repertoires in COVID-19. Whole-study context: The United States, Italy and Spain provided the acute and convalescent COVID-19 samples. Nucleic acid was either cDNA or gDNA, and it came from T cells, B-cell-depleted T cells, or PBMCs.

CDR3 size: 13 residues. V was clipped by 3 bases and J by 7 bases, with 12 bases between them. CDR1 is LNHNV, CDR2 YYDKDF, per germline (reference sequence). Under the authors' procedure: Amplified reference gene primers provided the basis for estimating nucleated cell counts. The data were produced by immunoSEQ multiplex PCR, yet TCRdb's version contains in-frame clones alone and is incomplete. V and J calls plus clone size are reproduced from that table; the DNA served to infer D and trimming. The sample lists 200,000 to 300,000 clones; around four fifths were seen once. The table lists this clone with a few counts.

Sequences were obtained from peripheral blood. The sequence derives from a woman aged 70-85 years with acute or convalescent COVID-19. The chain employs TRBV15 and TRBJ1-2, with D unclear. The CDR3 reads CATSSVSLSGYTF. As DNA, the CDR3 is TGTGCCACCAGCAGCGTCAGTCTCTCTGGCTACACCTTC. Drawing the rest from reference TRBV15 and TRBJ1-2, the complete variable domain is DAMVIQNPRYQVTQFGKPVTLSCSQTLNHNVMYWYQQKSSQAPKLLFHYYDKDFNNEADTPDNFQSRRPNTSFCFLDIRSPGLGDTAMYLCATSSVSLSGYTFGSGTRLTVV.